A selection of T cell receptor beta chains follows, all from one sample in a study of blood T cell repertoires in COVID-19. The method was immunoSEQ multiplex PCR; TCRdb's version includes in-frame clones alone and lacks a portion of them. The data show about 250,000 clones, approximately 78% seen once. The source material was PBMCs or T cells enriched from blood (not recorded which). Every receptor here comes from a man in his forties who had been exposed to COVID-19. Each CDR3 is given with its conserved first and last residue. The order of the fields is V gene, D gene, clone size, J gene, CDR3 DNA, CDR3 protein. The D gene is left open where the match is weak. The size of a clone is reported for some rows only, either as once, few or many, or as a class for expanded clones.

V gene: TRBV2
D gene: -
clone size: -
J gene: TRBJ2-5
CDR3 DNA: TGTGCCAGCCACCGGGACTTCCAAGAGACCCAGTACTTC
CDR3 protein: CASHRDFQETQYF

V gene: TRBV30
D gene: TRBD2
clone size: -
J gene: TRBJ2-3
CDR3 DNA: TGTGCCTGGAACAGGCTAGCGGGTCGTGCAGATACGCAGTATTTT
CDR3 protein: CAWNRLAGRADTQYF

V gene: TRBV9
D gene: -
clone size: few
J gene: TRBJ1-1
CDR3 DNA: TGTGCCAGCAGCCCTTTTTCCGGGATTGAAGCTTTCTTT
CDR3 protein: CASSPFSGIEAFF

V gene: TRBV18
D gene: -
clone size: -
J gene: TRBJ2-3
CDR3 DNA: TGTGCCAGCTCAACCCCACGCGGTAGCACAGATACGCAGTATTTT
CDR3 protein: CASSTPRGSTDTQYF

V gene: TRBV5-4
D gene: TRBD1
clone size: -
J gene: TRBJ1-1
CDR3 DNA: TGTGCCAGCAGCCCAACAGGGGCCATAACTGAAGCTTTCTTT
CDR3 protein: CASSPTGAITEAFF

V gene: TRBV6-5
D gene: -
clone size: -
J gene: TRBJ2-2
CDR3 DNA: TGTGCCAGCAGAGTCCTAGCGCTCACCGGGGAGCTGTTTTTT
CDR3 protein: CASRVLALTGELFF

V gene: TRBV14
D gene: TRBD2
clone size: -
J gene: TRBJ2-1
CDR3 DNA: TGTGCCAGCAGCCAAGGGGGACTAGCGGGCCACAATGAGCAGTTCTTC
CDR3 protein: CASSQGGLAGHNEQFF

V gene: TRBV18
D gene: -
clone size: -
J gene: TRBJ2-1
CDR3 DNA: TGTGCCAGCTCACCACCGACAGGACAATACAATGAGCAGTTCTTC
CDR3 protein: CASSPPTGQYNEQFF

V gene: TRBV6-5
D gene: TRBD1
clone size: -
J gene: TRBJ2-1
CDR3 DNA: TGTGCCAGCAGTTCCGGACAGGGCAGGCCTAATGAGCAGTTCTTC
CDR3 protein: CASSSGQGRPNEQFF

V gene: TRBV21-1
D gene: -
clone size: -
J gene: TRBJ1-1
CDR3 DNA: TGTGCCAGCAGCAAAGCTGAGGGCCCGGACGCTGAAGCTTTCTTT
CDR3 protein: CASSKAEGPDAEAFF

V gene: TRBV6-2/TRBV6-3
D gene: TRBD2
clone size: -
J gene: TRBJ2-3
CDR3 DNA: TGTGCCAGCAGTTCAACCCGGGGACTAGCGGGAACCCCCACAGATACGCAGTATTTT
CDR3 protein: CASSSTRGLAGTPTDTQYF

V gene: TRBV5-4
D gene: TRBD1
clone size: -
J gene: TRBJ2-7
CDR3 DNA: TGTGCCAGCAGCGGCTCGAGAGGCAGGGGGCCCTCCTACGAGCAGTACTTC
CDR3 protein: CASSGSRGRGPSYEQYF

V gene: TRBV19
D gene: TRBD2
clone size: -
J gene: TRBJ2-1
CDR3 DNA: TGTGCCAGTAGGTCGATCCTGGCTAGCGGGAGAACACGGTATGAGCAGTTCTTC
CDR3 protein: CASRSILASGRTRYEQFF

V gene: TRBV11-3
D gene: TRBD2
clone size: -
J gene: TRBJ2-1
CDR3 DNA: TGTGCCAGCAGCTTAGAGTCCGGTTGGCTAGCGGGAGTTGAGCAGTTCTTC
CDR3 protein: CASSLESGWLAGVEQFF

V gene: TRBV18
D gene: TRBD1
clone size: -
J gene: TRBJ1-1
CDR3 DNA: TGTGCCAGCTCACCACGAACAGGGGGGGACACTGAAGCTTTCTTT
CDR3 protein: CASSPRTGGDTEAFF

V gene: TRBV7-3
D gene: -
clone size: -
J gene: TRBJ1-6
CDR3 DNA: TGTGCCAGCAGGGCCTCCTATAATTCACCCCTCCACTTT
CDR3 protein: CASRASYNSPLHF

V gene: TRBV2
D gene: TRBD2
clone size: -
J gene: TRBJ2-5
CDR3 DNA: TGTGCCAGCAGGTTTAGCGGGGAAGAGACCCAGTACTTC
CDR3 protein: CASRFSGEETQYF

V gene: TRBV19
D gene: -
clone size: -
J gene: TRBJ1-3
CDR3 DNA: TGTGCCAGTAACTCTGGTCCTGCCCTCTCTGGAAACACCATATATTTT
CDR3 protein: CASNSGPALSGNTIYF

V gene: TRBV2
D gene: -
clone size: -
J gene: TRBJ1-2
CDR3 DNA: TGTGCCAGCCTATACAGGGTTCTACAGGGAGACTATGGCTACACCTTC
CDR3 protein: CASLYRVLQGDYGYTF

V gene: TRBV6-5
D gene: TRBD2
clone size: -
J gene: TRBJ2-1
CDR3 DNA: TGTGCCAGCAATGGACTAGCGGCCTACAATGAGCAGTTCTTC
CDR3 protein: CASNGLAAYNEQFF

V gene: TRBV30
D gene: -
clone size: many
J gene: TRBJ1-5
CDR3 DNA: TGTGCCTGGAGTGTAGGGGTTCCTAATCAGCCCCAGCATTTT
CDR3 protein: CAWSVGVPNQPQHF

V gene: TRBV5-1
D gene: -
clone size: -
J gene: TRBJ1-6
CDR3 DNA: TGCGCCAGCAGTTATCAGTCAGGATCGGATTCACCCCTCCACTTT
CDR3 protein: CASSYQSGSDSPLHF

V gene: TRBV9
D gene: -
clone size: -
J gene: TRBJ1-1
CDR3 DNA: TGTGCCAGCAGCGTTGACGGGGTGGGGGAGGCTGTCACTGAAGCTTTCTTT
CDR3 protein: CASSVDGVGEAVTEAFF

V gene: TRBV7-2
D gene: -
clone size: -
J gene: TRBJ2-1
CDR3 DNA: TGTGCCAGCAGCACTAGGACCCAGTACAATGAGCAGTTCTTC
CDR3 protein: CASSTRTQYNEQFF